This TCR beta chain came from a study of human T cells and chemical hapten exposure. Study-wide context: Minor pooled library volume differences mainly drove per-sample TCR yield variation.

It was the library that attached unique molecular identifiers to individual cDNA molecules. Per the original methods: Samples contained a median of roughly 100,000 TCRs, with a range of 23,224 to 690,600. TCRdb redid the calling of the RACE reads with MiXCR, one entry per CDR3 protein. TCRdb's processing, not the study's, gives the V and J calls here. The sample has 130,000 or so distinct CDR3 sequences, 9% to 10% seen once. V lost 6 bases and J lost 3, with 15 bases in between. Germline CDR1 and CDR2: ENHRY and SYGVKD. This CDR3 is built from 14 residues. A single count supports this clonotype. Its antigen is undetermined. Time point reported: healthy volunteer bleed at 2 weeks. It was unfractionated whole blood from which total RNA was extracted. Study observations and caveats: Sensitizing to DPC left TCRs with a frequency above 1 in 1000 unaltered.

This sequence originates from a male donor in good health. Some clones in this sample may be carry-over from other donors' samples. The V call is TRBV10-3, the J call TRBJ2-7; tentatively, D is TRBD2 (5 bases). The sample was whole blood. CDR3 sequence reads: CAIREDGSLYEQYF. CDR3 in DNA: TGTGCCATCAGGGAGGACGGATCCCTCTACGAGCAGTACTTC.